The source of this T cell receptor beta chain is a study of shared clonotypes between healthy human individuals. TCRdb's table, derived via immunoSEQ multiplex PCR, lists solely in-frame clones and lacks some. The sample includes 2 million to 2.5 million clones, around 95% of them seen just once. V was cut by 3 bases and J by 0 bases, with 8 bases left in between. The CDR3 has 14 amino acids. Germline V CDR1 and CDR2: SEHNR, FQNEAQ (reference sequence). The chain joins TRBV7-9 to TRBJ1-1, with unresolved D. The sample consisted of naive CD4+ T cells sorted from blood. Subset denoted: CD45RA+ positively selected. The sequence was obtained from a man between 18 and 35 years old in good health. The CDR3 nucleotides are TGTGCCAGCAGCTTCGAAGTTATGAACACTGAAGCTTTCTTT. This translates into CASSFEVMNTEAFF.